A single sample gave rise to the 19 T cell receptor beta chains below, sequenced in a study of blood T cells in healthy people across ages. A J-beta primer mix and a sample-barcoded 5' primer were used in a second PCR of roughly 6 to 12 cycles. MiXCR, run by TCRdb on the 5' RACE reads, gives a single entry per CDR3 protein. Counted here are 1.5 million to 2 million distinct CDR3 sequences, approximately 30% occurring once; the ten biggest clones make up 7.7%. Input material: blood. These receptors originate from a woman aged 30 to 39 in good health.

The CDR3 is CASSDSLAGLYEQYF. The CDR3 bases are TGCGCCAGCAGTGATTCACTAGCGGGGCTCTACGAGCAGTACTTC. The gene calls are TRBV10-2 and TRBJ2-7, with 10 positions matching TRBD2. The CDR3 sequence is 15 residues long. The germline gives CDR1 WSHSY, CDR2 SAAADI. V was clipped by 3 bases and J by 3 bases; unmatched bases: 5.

The table lists this clonotype with a few counts. The chain joins TRBV2 to TRBJ2-3, with a weak D call TRBD2 (5 bases). The CDR3 spans 16 residues. The V end lost 5 bases, the J end lost 5 bases, and 20 bases lay between the germline ends. Germline V gene lookup returns CDR1 SNHLY and CDR2 FYNNEI. The CDR3 is CASSRTRGQGGDTQYF. CDR3 sequence (DNA): TGTGCCAGCAGTCGCACCCGAGGTCAAGGAGGAGATACGCAGTATTTT.

Remarks on this clonotype: A clone one base away is much larger, so this may be a read error. The chain combines TRBV7-9 with TRBJ1-2; maybe TRBD1 (6 bases). Germline CDR1 is SEHNR and CDR2 is FQNEAQ (reference sequence). This CDR3 contains 15 residues. The CDR3 sequence is CANSPNRATNYGYTF. CDR3 nucleotides: TGTGCCAACAGCCCCAACAGGGCAACTAACTATGGCTACACCTTC.

In its sample, this clonotype was seen many times. V usage is TRBV7-9 and J usage is TRBJ2-1; weak D call: TRBD2 (5 bases). The CDR3 sequence is 14 residues long. Germline CDR1 SEHNR, CDR2 FQNEAQ (reference sequence). The V end lost 3 bases, the J end lost 10 bases, and 16 bases lay between the germline ends. CDR3 amino acids: CASSFSGGPGEQFF. The CDR3 bases are TGTGCCAGCAGCTTTTCCGGCGGGCCGGGGGAGCAGTTCTTC.

The chain couples TRBV5-1 to TRBJ1-2; D unclear. The CDR3 is made up of 13 amino acids. Germline V gene sequence: CDR1 SGHRS, CDR2 YFSETQ. V was pared by 4 bases and J by 8 bases, with 15 bases between. The CDR3 DNA follows: TGCGCCAGCAGCACTACCACCGAGGAGGGCTACACCTTC. Translating gives CASSTTTEEGYTF.

With respect to this clonotype: A single base separates this from a much larger clone, so it may be a read error. The V gene is TRBV6-2 or TRBV6-3, the J gene TRBJ2-7, with 7 bases matching TRBD2. Germline CDR1 and CDR2: MNHEY and SVGEGT. This CDR3 region has 14 residues. The J segment lost 7 bases and the V segment lost 5 bases, leaving 11 bases of the junction unmatched. CDR3 amino acids: CASSLPGTINEQYF. The CDR3 nucleotides read TGTGCCAGCAGTCTCCCCGGGACTATAAATGAGCAGTACTTC.

This clonotype was seen a few times. The chain recombines TRBV6-1 with TRBJ1-4; 7 bases are a match to TRBD1. Germline V gives CDR1 MNHNS, CDR2 SASEGT. The CDR3 spans 14 residues. After removal of 11 bases from V and 3 bases from J, the junction contained 9 bases not matched to a gene. CDR3 residues: CAGQTGAANEKLFF. DNA of the CDR3: TGTGCCGGTCAAACAGGGGCGGCTAATGAAAAACTGTTTTTT.

The rearrangement uses TRBV20-1 and TRBJ2-3; D is tentatively TRBD1 or TRBD2 (5 bases each). Germline CDR1 DFQATT, CDR2 SNEGSKA (reference sequence). The CDR3 has 12 residues. V lost 5 bases and J 0 bases, leaving 6 bases between the germline ends. CDR3 in DNA: TGCAGTGCTGGGGACAGCACAGATACGCAGTATTTT. This encodes CSAGDSTDTQYF.

The rearrangement uses TRBV5-1 and TRBJ2-3; 7 nucleotides agree with TRBD1. V dropped 4 bases and J dropped 5; count of bases not matched to a gene: 7. CDR3 length equals 14 residues. The germline gives CDR1 SGHRS, CDR2 YFSETQ. The CDR3 loop reads CASSTTGSGDTQYF. As DNA, the CDR3 is TGCGCCAGCAGCACGACAGGGTCGGGAGATACGCAGTATTTT.

V is TRBV29-1 and J is TRBJ1-2; the match to TRBD1 covers 7 bases. The germline CDR1 and CDR2 sequences are SQVTM and ANQGSEA. V shed 6 bases and J 2 bases; nucleotides not matched to a gene: 6. The CDR3 covers 13 residues. CDR3 DNA sequence: TGCAGCGTGGAACCGACAGGGAACTATGGCTACACCTTC. It translates to CSVEPTGNYGYTF.

This clonotype came up a few times. The chain is built from TRBV5-1 and TRBJ2-7; 8 nucleotides match TRBD2. Germline-derived CDR1 and CDR2 are SGHRS and YFSETQ. Trimming removed 2 bases from V and 0 bases from J; junction bases left unmatched: 1. This CDR3 is built from 14 residues. CDR3 residues: CASSLLADSYEQYF. For the CDR3, the DNA is TGCGCCAGCAGCTTACTAGCGGACTCCTACGAGCAGTACTTC.

This clonotype was seen ten or more times. The chain has TRBV12-3 or TRBV12-4 and TRBJ1-4; D uncertain. The CDR3 extends over 14 amino acids. Trimming shortened V by 3 bases and J by 3 bases, and 8 bases separated the two germline ends. The CDR3 loop is CASSLGGPNEKLFF. Written as DNA, the CDR3 is TGTGCCAGCAGTTTGGGCGGACCTAATGAAAAACTGTTTTTT.

The chain couples TRBV12-3 or TRBV12-4 to TRBJ1-1; the D is unclear. The CDR3 consists of 14 residues. The V end lost 5 bases, the J end lost 3 bases, and 13 bases lay between the germline ends. The CDR3 protein is CASSAQERDTEAFF. The DNA of the CDR3 is TGTGCCAGCAGTGCCCAGGAGAGGGACACTGAAGCTTTCTTT.

The J gene is TRBJ1-1, the V gene TRBV28, with no clear D. Germline CDR1 MDHEN, CDR2 SYDVKM. The ends were cut back, 6 bases at V and 2 bases at J, with 16 bases in the middle. CDR3 size: 15 residues. CDR3 region: CASSPGPLINTEAFF. CDR3 coding DNA: TGTGCCAGCAGCCCTGGGCCCTTAATAAACACTGAAGCTTTCTTT.

CDR3 sequence reads: CASTSSRNQPQHF. The CDR3 DNA reads as TGTGCCAGCACTTCTAGTCGCAATCAGCCCCAGCATTTT. The rearrangement uses TRBV12-3 or TRBV12-4 and TRBJ1-5; no reliable D call. V dropped 7 bases and J dropped 2 bases, with 9 bases sitting between them. CDR3 length: 13 residues.

This clonotype came up a few times. The chain employs TRBV11-1 and TRBJ2-3; 9 bases match TRBD2. This CDR3 contains 15 residues. Germline lookup yields CDR1 SGHAT and CDR2 FQDESV (reference sequence). J was trimmed by 3 bases and V by 8 bases; bases with no gene match: 9. The CDR3 DNA follows: TGTGCCAGCGGACGTAGCGGGGGAGTTACAGATACGCAGTATTTT. This encodes CASGRSGGVTDTQYF.

This clonotype was detected ten times or more. CDR3 sequence (DNA): TGTGCCAGCAGCCAACTCTCTGGGGCCAACGTCCTGACTTTC. Its protein product is CASSQLSGANVLTF. This chain links TRBV3-1 with TRBJ2-6, with no clear D. Germline CDR1 and CDR2: LGHDT and YNNKEL (reference sequence). The V gene lost 2 bases and the J gene lost 0 bases, with 2 bases spanning the gap. The CDR3 runs 14 residues.

The chain joins TRBV20-1 to TRBJ2-1; D possibly corresponds to TRBD2 (5 bases). Per the germline V gene, CDR1 is DFQATT and CDR2 is SNEGSKA (reference sequence). The CDR3 runs 17 residues. Trimming left V 0 bases short and J 0 bases short, with 15 bases between. The CDR3 DNA reads TGCAGTGCTAGAGATCCCGGGAAGGTGAGCTCCTACAATGAGCAGTTCTTC. Translating gives CSARDPGKVSSYNEQFF.

Of note for this clonotype: A read error may produce the germline difference seen at one junction end. V gene TRBV7-2 combines with J gene TRBJ1-2, with 7 bases aligning to TRBD1. This CDR3 has 13 amino acids. Germline V gene data show CDR1 as SGHTA and CDR2 as FQGNSA. CDR3 bases: TGTGCCGGCAGCCCCAACAGGGGTGATGGCTACACCTTC. Its protein is CAGSPNRGDGYTF.